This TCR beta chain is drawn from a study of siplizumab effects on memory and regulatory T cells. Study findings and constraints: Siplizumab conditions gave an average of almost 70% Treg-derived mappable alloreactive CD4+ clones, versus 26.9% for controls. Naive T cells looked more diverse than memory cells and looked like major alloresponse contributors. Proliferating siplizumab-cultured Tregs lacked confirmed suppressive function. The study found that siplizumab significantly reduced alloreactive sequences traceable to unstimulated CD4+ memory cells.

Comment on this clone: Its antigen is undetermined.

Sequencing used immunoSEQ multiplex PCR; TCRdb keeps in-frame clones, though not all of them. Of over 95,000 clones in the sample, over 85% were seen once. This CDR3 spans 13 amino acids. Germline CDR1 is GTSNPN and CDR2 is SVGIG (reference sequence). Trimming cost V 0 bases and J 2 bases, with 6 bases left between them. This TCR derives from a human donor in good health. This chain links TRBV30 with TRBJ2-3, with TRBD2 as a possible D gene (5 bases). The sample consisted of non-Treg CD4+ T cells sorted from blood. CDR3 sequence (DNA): TGTGCCTGGAGTGTACGGGACACAGATACGCAGTATTTT. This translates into CAWSVRDTDTQYF.